This entry is about one TCR beta chain. Its target is unknown. The PCR had 60 Vbeta and 13 Jbeta primers. Some clones are missing from TCRdb's copy, which holds only in-frame ones; the method was immunoSEQ multiplex PCR. The sample includes about 210,000 clones, around 82% of them seen just once. These data originate in a study of cytomegalovirus exposure and HLA in healthy donors. At the level of the study: Samples from HLA-typed donors yielded 65 million to 85 million unique TCRs in an early data release.

Nominal health characterized the donors when sampled, though unrecorded immune exposures were likely. The CDR3 covers 14 residues. Germline V gene sequence: CDR1 ENHRY, CDR2 SYGVKD. Deletions cut 10 bases from V and 4 bases from J, with 20 bases between. Points from the study as a whole: Listed as cytomegalovirus-associated were approximately 160 TCR beta chains. Researchers reported from a later analysis that most CMV-associated TCR beta chains appeared HLA-restricted.

Input material: PBMCs. The rearrangement joins TRBV10-3 to TRBJ2-7; a possible D gene is TRBD2 (6 bases). This TCR came from a woman aged 30 to 39 in good health and CMV-seropositive. The CDR3 DNA reads TGTGCCACCGGGATGGGAGGTGATGGATACGAGCAGTACTTC. It specifies CATGMGGDGYEQYF.